A selection of T cell receptor beta chains follows, all from one sample in a study of primary melanoma T cells and metastatic recurrence. Some clones are missing from TCRdb's copy, which holds only in-frame ones; the method was immunoSEQ multiplex PCR. This sample has some 770 clones, with roughly 80% found just once. Sequenced input: melanoma tumor tissue. These TCRs come from a human donor with melanoma. CDR3s include the opening cysteine and the closing phenylalanine or tryptophan. Each record gives: clone size, J gene, V gene, D gene, CDR3 protein, CDR3 DNA. A D gene is named only where the DNA matches it firmly. Only part of the rows carry a size: once, few, many, or a class if the clone is expanded.

- | TRBJ2-3 | TRBV11-3 | TRBD2 | CASSEPGLAINTQYF | TGTGCCAGCAGTGAACCGGGACTAGCTATAAATACGCAGTATTTT
- | TRBJ1-1 | TRBV6-8 | - | CVSSSQMDRAFF | TGTGTCAGCAGTTCGCAGATGGACCGGGCTTTCTTT
- | TRBJ2-7 | TRBV6-8 | - | CASSYSRAEQYF | TGTGCCAGCAGTTACTCGCGAGCCGAGCAGTACTTC
few | TRBJ1-4 | TRBV1 | - | CASSQEGLTNEKLFF | TGCGCCAGCAGCCAAGAAGGATTGACTAATGAAAAACTGTTTTTT
once | TRBJ1-2 | TRBV6-8 | TRBD1 | CASSYMGQGDYGYTF | TGTGCCAGCAGTTACATGGGACAGGGCGACTATGGCTATACCTTC
once | TRBJ1-4 | TRBV30 | - | CAWRPIGEKLFF | TGTGCCTGGAGGCCAATTGGTGAAAAACTGTTTTTT
- | TRBJ1-6 | TRBV19 | - | CASSLRRETASPLHF | TGTGCCAGTAGTCTGCGCAGGGAGACGGCTTCACCCCTCCACTTT
- | TRBJ1-5 | TRBV6-8 | TRBD1 | CASSSYGQGVHQPQHF | TGTGCCAGCAGCTCCTACGGACAGGGGGTCCATCAGCCCCAGCATTTT
- | TRBJ2-5 | TRBV29-1 | TRBD1 | CSVEPGQGRSETQYF | TGCAGCGTTGAACCGGGACAGGGACGTTCTGAGACCCAGTACTTC
- | TRBJ2-5 | TRBV6-8 | - | CASSLGARYETQYF | TGTGCCAGCAGTTTAGGGGCTCGGTACGAGACCCAGTACTTC
- | TRBJ1-1 | TRBV11-3 | TRBD1 | CASSLDGTGLTEAFF | TGTGCCAGCAGCTTAGATGGGACAGGGTTGACTGAAGCTTTCTTT
- | TRBJ2-3 | TRBV11-3 | TRBD2 | CASSLSGGADTQYF | TGTGCCAGCAGCCTCAGTGGGGGGGCAGATACGCAGTATTTT